The clone carrying this T cell receptor (beta chain) was observed many times. The antigen remains undetermined. The V and J ends lost 7 bases and 4 bases, in that order; junction bases with no gene match: 15. CDR3 length: 17 residues. Germline V gene data show CDR1 as MNHNS and CDR2 as SASEGT. This specimen belongs to a study of T cells in Graves' hyperthyroidism and ophthalmopathy. Study-wide results and caveats: Ophthalmopathy was identified by the model a median about six months ahead of onset. Among clonotypes expanded in thyroid above 0.001, most were also found in blood.

Amplification of TCR beta CDR3 regions was performed using RNA transcripts as template. A first-round RT-PCR of the TCR CDR3 used the HTBI primer set. TCRdb passed the multiplex PCR reads through MiXCR, listing each CDR3 protein once. Counted here are about 620,000 distinct CDR3 sequences, 15% to 20% occurring once; the ten biggest clones make up approximately 3.8%. The sample comprised blood. The TCR comes from a woman between 25 and 40 years old with Graves' hyperthyroidism. The chain links TRBV6-1 to TRBJ2-7; 11 bases line up with TRBD2. The CDR3 spells CASTKGTSGGPSYEQYF. CDR3 DNA sequence: TGTGCCAGCACCAAAGGGACTAGCGGTGGACCATCGTACGAGCAGTACTTC.